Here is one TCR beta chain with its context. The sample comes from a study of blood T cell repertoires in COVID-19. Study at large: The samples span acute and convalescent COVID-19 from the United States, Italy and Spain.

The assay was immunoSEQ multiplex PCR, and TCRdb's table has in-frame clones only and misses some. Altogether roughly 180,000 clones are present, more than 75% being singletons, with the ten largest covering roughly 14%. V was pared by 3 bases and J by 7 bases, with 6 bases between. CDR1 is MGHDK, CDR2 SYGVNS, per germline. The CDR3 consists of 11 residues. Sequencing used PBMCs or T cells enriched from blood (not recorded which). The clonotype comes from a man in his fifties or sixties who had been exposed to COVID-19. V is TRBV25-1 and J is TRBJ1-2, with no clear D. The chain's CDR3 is CASSELAGYTF. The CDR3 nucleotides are TGTGCCAGCAGTGAGTTGGCTGGCTACACCTTC.